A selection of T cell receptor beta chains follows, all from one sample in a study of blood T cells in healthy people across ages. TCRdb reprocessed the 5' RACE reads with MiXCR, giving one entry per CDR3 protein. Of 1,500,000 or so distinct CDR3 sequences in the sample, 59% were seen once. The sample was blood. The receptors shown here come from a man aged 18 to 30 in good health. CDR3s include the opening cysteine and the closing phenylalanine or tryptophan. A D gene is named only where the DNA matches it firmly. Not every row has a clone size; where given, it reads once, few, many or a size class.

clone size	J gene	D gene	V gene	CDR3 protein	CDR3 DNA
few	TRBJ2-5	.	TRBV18	CASSPRVETQYF	TGTGCCAGCTCACCACGGGTGGAGACCCAGTACTTC
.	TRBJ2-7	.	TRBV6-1	CASSGNRLGGRYEQYF	TGTGCCAGCAGTGGAAACCGACTAGGCGGGCGGTACGAGCAGTACTTC
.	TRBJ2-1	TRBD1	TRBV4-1	CASSRMGQGVNEQFF	TGCGCCAGCAGCCGGATGGGACAGGGGGTAAATGAGCAGTTCTTC
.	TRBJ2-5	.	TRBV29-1	CSVAPFSSGTRQETQYF	TGCAGCGTCGCACCCTTCTCTTCTGGGACACGACAAGAGACCCAGTACTTC
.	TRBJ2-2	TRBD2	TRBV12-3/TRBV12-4	CASRERGANTGELFF	TGTGCCAGCAGGGAGCGGGGGGCAAACACCGGGGAGCTGTTTTTT
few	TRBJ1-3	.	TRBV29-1	CSVRPGGSGNTIYF	TGCAGCGTCAGGCCGGGGGGATCTGGAAACACCATATATTTT
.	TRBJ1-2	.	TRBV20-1	CSASETAQFYGYTF	TGCAGTGCTAGTGAGACGGCCCAATTCTATGGCTACACCTTC
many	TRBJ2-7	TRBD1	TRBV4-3	CASSPGQGVYEQYF	TGCGCCAGCAGCCCGGGACAGGGGGTCTACGAGCAGTACTTC
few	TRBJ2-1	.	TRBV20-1	CSAGDNEQFF	TGCAGTGCTGGGGACAATGAGCAGTTCTTC
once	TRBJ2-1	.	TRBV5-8	CASSWEVWGNEQFF	TGTGCCAGCAGCTGGGAGGTTTGGGGCAATGAGCAGTTCTTC
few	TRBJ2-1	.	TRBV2	CASSEEDRLIYNEQFF	TGTGCCAGCAGTGAAGAAGACAGGCTGATCTACAATGAGCAGTTCTTC
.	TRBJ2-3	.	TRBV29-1	CSVPRGDTQYF	TGCAGCGTGCCCAGAGGAGATACGCAGTATTTT
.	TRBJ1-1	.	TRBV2	CAYEQAMNTEAFF	TGTGCCTATGAACAAGCCATGAACACTGAAGCTTTCTTT
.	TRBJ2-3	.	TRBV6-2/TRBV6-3	CASKLVSTDTQYF	TGTGCCAGCAAACTGGTGAGCACAGATACGCAGTATTTT
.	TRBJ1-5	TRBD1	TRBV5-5	CASSLGGPGGSGLGNQPQHF	TGTGCCAGCAGCTTGGGCGGGCCAGGGGGCTCAGGACTGGGCAATCAGCCCCAGCATTTT
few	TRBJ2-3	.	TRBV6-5	CASNPPGDTQYF	TGTGCCAGCAACCCTCCAGGAGATACGCAGTATTTT
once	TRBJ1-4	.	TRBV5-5	CASSLWGLDEKLFF	TGCGCCAGCTCCCTTTGGGGGCTGGACGAAAAACTGTTTTTT
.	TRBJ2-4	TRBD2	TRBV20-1	CSARREGWKNIQYF	TGCAGTGCTAGACGGGAGGGGTGGAAAAACATTCAGTACTTC
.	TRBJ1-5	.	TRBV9	CASSPHPDQPQHF	TGTGCCAGCAGCCCACATCCGGATCAGCCCCAGCATTTT
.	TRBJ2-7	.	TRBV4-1	CASSQTSPYEQYF	TGCGCCAGCAGCCAAACTTCCCCCTACGAGCAGTACTTC
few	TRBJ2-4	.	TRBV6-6	CASSPPGIQYF	TGTGCCAGCAGTCCGCCGGGCATTCAGTACTTC
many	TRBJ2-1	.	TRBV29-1	CSVAYNEQFF	TGCAGCGTAGCGTACAATGAGCAGTTCTTC
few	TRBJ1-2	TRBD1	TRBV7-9	CASSLSPGDRVYGYTF	TGTGCCAGCAGCTTATCTCCCGGGGACAGGGTCTATGGCTACACCTTC
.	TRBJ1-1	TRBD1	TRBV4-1	CAGGDRGPTEAFF	TGCGCCGGCGGGGACAGGGGGCCGACTGAAGCTTTCTTT
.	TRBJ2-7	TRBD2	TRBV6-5	CASSYSPPFLREGSYEQYF	TGTGCCAGCAGTTACAGTCCGCCGTTTTTGCGGGAGGGTTCCTACGAGCAGTACTTC
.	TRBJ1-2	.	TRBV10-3	CAISEGTLGRRYTF	TGTGCCATCAGTGAGGGGACGCTCGGGAGGCGCTACACCTTC
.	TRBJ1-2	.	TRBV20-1	CSARDFGGLYGYTF	TGCAGTGCTAGAGATTTCGGGGGTCTCTATGGCTACACCTTC
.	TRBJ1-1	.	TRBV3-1	CASSQRGAEAFF	TGTGCCAGCAGCCAGAGGGGAGCTGAAGCTTTCTTT
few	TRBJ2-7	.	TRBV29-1	CSGQWAYEQYF	TGCAGCGGACAGTGGGCCTACGAGCAGTACTTC
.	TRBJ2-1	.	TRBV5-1	CATSGGPGDNEQFF	TGCGCCACCTCCGGAGGCCCAGGGGACAATGAGCAGTTCTTC
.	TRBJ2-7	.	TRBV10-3	CATVDGSAPEQYF	TGTGCCACTGTTGACGGTAGTGCTCCCGAGCAGTACTTC
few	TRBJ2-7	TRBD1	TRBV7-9	CASSLIRTGDYEQYF	TGTGCCAGCAGCTTGATCAGGACAGGGGACTACGAGCAGTACTTC
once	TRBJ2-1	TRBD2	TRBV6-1	CASSEIAGQEEQFF	TGTGCCAGCAGTGAAATAGCGGGCCAGGAGGAGCAGTTCTTC
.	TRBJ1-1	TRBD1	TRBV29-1	CSGWDRAAEAFF	TGCAGTGGCTGGGACAGGGCGGCTGAAGCTTTCTTT
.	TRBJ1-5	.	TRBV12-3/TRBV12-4	CASSLGLGSGQPQHF	TGTGCCAGCAGTTTGGGGTTAGGGTCGGGTCAGCCCCAGCATTTT
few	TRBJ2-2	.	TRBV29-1	CSAQGNTGELFF	TGCAGCGCTCAGGGGAACACCGGGGAGCTGTTTTTT
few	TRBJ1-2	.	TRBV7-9	CASSPGLGYTF	TGTGCCAGCAGCCCAGGGCTTGGCTACACCTTC
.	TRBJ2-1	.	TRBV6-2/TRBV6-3	CASSYTTRGEQFF	TGTGCCAGCAGTTACACTACTAGGGGTGAGCAGTTCTTC
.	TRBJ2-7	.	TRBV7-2	CASSLSTRSYEQYF	TGTGCCAGCAGCCTTTCGACACGTTCCTACGAGCAGTACTTC
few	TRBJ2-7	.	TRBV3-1	CASSQAWDSPYEQYF	TGTGCCAGCAGCCAAGCATGGGACTCCCCCTACGAGCAGTACTTC
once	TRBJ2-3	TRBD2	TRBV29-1	CSVVPLGASGTTDTQYF	TGCAGCGTGGTACCCCTCGGTGCTAGCGGGACCACAGATACGCAGTATTTT
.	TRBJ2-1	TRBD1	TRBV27	CASSLSTGGPYNEQFF	TGTGCCAGCAGTTTATCGACAGGGGGTCCCTACAATGAGCAGTTCTTC
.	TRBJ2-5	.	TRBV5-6	CASSVPGALETQYF	TGTGCCAGCAGCGTCCCGGGGGCACTAGAGACCCAGTACTTC
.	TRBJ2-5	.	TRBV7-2	CASLVGPIDRRQYF	TGTGCCAGTTTGGTCGGTCCGATTGACAGGAGGCAGTACTTC
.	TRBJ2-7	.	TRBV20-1	CSAHKGVADSYEQYF	TGCAGTGCCCATAAAGGGGTAGCGGACTCCTACGAGCAGTACTTC
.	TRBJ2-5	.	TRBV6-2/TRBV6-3	CASRDTFQETQYF	TGTGCCAGCAGGGACACATTCCAAGAGACCCAGTACTTC
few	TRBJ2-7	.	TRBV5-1	CASSFDSRYGGEQYF	TGCGCCAGCAGCTTCGACAGTCGCTATGGGGGCGAGCAGTACTTC
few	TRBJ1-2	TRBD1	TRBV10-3	CALQRDRANGYTF	TGTGCCCTCCAACGGGACAGGGCGAATGGCTACACCTTC
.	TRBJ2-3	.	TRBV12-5	CASGLVLSSTDTQYF	TGTGCTAGTGGTTTGGTACTGTCTAGCACAGATACGCAGTATTTT
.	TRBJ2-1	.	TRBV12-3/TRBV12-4	CASSHSQGFVNEQFF	TGTGCCAGCAGTCATTCTCAGGGGTTCGTAAATGAGCAGTTCTTC
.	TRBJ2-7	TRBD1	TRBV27	CASSHEQGASPEQYF	TGTGCCAGCAGCCATGAACAGGGGGCTTCTCCCGAGCAGTACTTC
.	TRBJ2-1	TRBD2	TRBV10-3	CAISEPLAGASNEQFF	TGTGCCATCAGTGAGCCACTAGCGGGAGCGAGCAATGAGCAGTTCTTC
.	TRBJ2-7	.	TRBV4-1	CASSQEPGVSYEQYF	TGCGCCAGCAGTCAAGAACCAGGGGTCTCCTACGAGCAGTACTTC